A selection of T cell receptor beta chains follows, all from one sample in a study of T cells after yellow fever vaccination. Each CDR3 protein is one row after TCRdb ran MiXCR on the 5' RACE reads. The sample has some 550,000 distinct CDR3 sequences; 15% to 20% are singletons. This specimen consisted of PBMCs, obtained 15 days after the yellow fever booster vaccination. These receptors originate from a man aged 25 to 40 who received the YFV17D yellow fever vaccine. The CDR3 runs from the conserved cysteine through the conserved F or W. D genes are given only for firm matches. Expanded clones are given a class, and other clones once, few, many or no size at all.

length	V	J	D	size	DNA	CDR3
16	TRBV4-3	TRBJ2-1	TRBD2	NA	TGCGCCAGCAGCCAAGATCGGGCTAGCGGGGTCAATGAGCAGTTCTTC	CASSQDRASGVNEQFF
16	TRBV27	TRBJ2-3	NA	NA	TGTGCCAGCAGCCCCTCCCTCACTCCCTACTTGTATACGCAGTATTTT	CASSPSLTPYLYTQYF
16	TRBV7-3	TRBJ1-1	NA	NA	TGTGCCAGCAGCCCAATAAGTCGGGGTCTGAACACTGAAGCTTTCTTT	CASSPISRGLNTEAFF
17	TRBV7-9	TRBJ2-4	TRBD1	NA	TGTGCCAGCAGCCCAGGGGGCCAGGGAGTAGCCAAAAACATTCAGTACTTC	CASSPGGQGVAKNIQYF
13	TRBV29-1	TRBJ2-1	TRBD1	NA	TGCAGCGTTACGGACAGGGGTAGCAATGAGCAGTTCTTC	CSVTDRGSNEQFF
14	TRBV12-3/TRBV12-4	TRBJ2-3	TRBD2	NA	TGTGCCAGCAGTTTGTCGGCTAGCGGAGATACGCAGTATTTT	CASSLSASGDTQYF
12	TRBV6-2/TRBV6-3	TRBJ2-3	NA	few	TGTGCCAGCAGCCCGGGACTTCTTACGCAGTATTTT	CASSPGLLTQYF
17	TRBV5-1	TRBJ1-2	TRBD1	NA	TGCGCCAGCAGCTCCTCTCCGAGAGGACAGGGCGGCGCTGGCTACACCTTC	CASSSSPRGQGGAGYTF
18	TRBV5-1	TRBJ2-1	NA	NA	TGCGCCAGCACTCAACAGGGACGGGCGGGCCTAGCCTACAATGAGCAGTTCTTC	CASTQQGRAGLAYNEQFF
15	TRBV5-4	TRBJ2-6	NA	NA	TGTGCCAGCAGCGCCTGGAGCTCTGGGGCCAACGTCCTGACTTTC	CASSAWSSGANVLTF
13	TRBV20-1	TRBJ1-5	NA	NA	TGCAGTGCAGGGGTAGTTAACAATCAGCCCCAGCATTTT	CSAGVVNNQPQHF
16	TRBV4-2	TRBJ2-2	TRBD1	NA	TGTGCCAGCAGCCGGGACAGTAGAGGAAGCATCGGGGAGCTGTTTTTT	CASSRDSRGSIGELFF
15	TRBV20-1	TRBJ2-2	NA	few	TGCAGTGCTAGTAACCGGGACGCGAACACCGGGGAGCTGTTTTTT	CSASNRDANTGELFF
15	TRBV20-1	TRBJ2-7	NA	NA	TGCAGTGCTAGCGGTGGGATGACGAGCTCCTACGAGCAGTACTTC	CSASGGMTSSYEQYF
14	TRBV5-1	TRBJ1-6	NA	few	TGCGCCAGCAGCTTGTTGGAGAATAATTCACCCCTCCACTTT	CASSLLENNSPLHF
13	TRBV19	TRBJ1-2	NA	few	TGTGCCAGTAGTATAACCTCGACGGGTGGCTACACCTTC	CASSITSTGGYTF
19	TRBV11-2	TRBJ2-7	TRBD2	many	TGTGCCAGCAGCGCGAGTTTTTCCCCGGGACTAGCTTTTGCCTACGAGCAGTACTTC	CASSASFSPGLAFAYEQYF
15	TRBV20-1	TRBJ2-3	NA	NA	TGCAGTGCTAGAGCCGGCGAGGGATACACAGATACGCAGTATTTT	CSARAGEGYTDTQYF
14	TRBV20-1	TRBJ2-5	TRBD2	NA	TGCAGCGCAATTCGGACTAGCGGCCAAGAGACCCAGTACTTC	CSAIRTSGQETQYF
12	TRBV7-2	TRBJ2-7	NA	NA	TGTGCCAGCAGCCACGGGGTACTCGAGCAGTACTTC	CASSHGVLEQYF
14	TRBV20-1	TRBJ2-7	NA	NA	TGCAGTGCCAAACGTTCGGGACTCGCGAACGAGCAGTACTTC	CSAKRSGLANEQYF
16	TRBV6-1	TRBJ2-3	TRBD2	NA	TGTGCCAGCCGCGTGAGGGTAGCGGGAAGCACAGATACGCAGTATTTT	CASRVRVAGSTDTQYF
13	TRBV7-3	TRBJ1-1	NA	NA	TGTGCCAGCAGCTTAGACACAGACACTGAAGCTTTCTTT	CASSLDTDTEAFF
16	TRBV5-1	TRBJ1-5	TRBD1	few	TGCGCCAGCAGCTTGGGGCCGACAGGGACCAATCAGCCCCAGCATTTT	CASSLGPTGTNQPQHF
16	TRBV20-1	TRBJ2-1	NA	NA	TGCAGTGCTAGAGATCCCTTAGCGGCAATCTACAATGAGCAGTTCTTC	CSARDPLAAIYNEQFF
13	TRBV12-3/TRBV12-4	TRBJ1-2	NA	once	TGTGCCAGCAGTGGGATGGGGGGCGATGGCTACACCTTC	CASSGMGGDGYTF
15	TRBV7-8	TRBJ1-1	NA	few	TGTGCCAGCAGCTTAGGTTCCGCGGAATACACTGAAGCTTTCTTT	CASSLGSAEYTEAFF
14	TRBV5-5	TRBJ2-7	NA	NA	TGTGCCAGCAGCTTGGAACCTGTAACCTACGAGCAGTACTTC	CASSLEPVTYEQYF
16	TRBV7-2	TRBJ2-7	TRBD2	few	TGTGCCAGCAGCTTAGCGGGTTGGCGGGAGGGCTACGAGCAGTACTTC	CASSLAGWREGYEQYF
13	TRBV4-3	TRBJ2-1	NA	few	TGCGCCAGCAGCCAAGATCGGGCGGGTGAGCAGTTCTTC	CASSQDRAGEQFF
13	TRBV25-1	TRBJ2-7	NA	few	TGTGCCAGCAGTGAATCCGGTTTCTACGAGCAGTACTTC	CASSESGFYEQYF
14	TRBV20-1	TRBJ2-1	NA	NA	TGCAGTGCCGTGAGGGGGATCACCTACAATGAGCAGTTCTTC	CSAVRGITYNEQFF
15	TRBV4-3	TRBJ1-5	NA	few	TGCGCCAGCAGCCAAGGGCCCAGGGGCGGTCAGCCCCAGCATTTT	CASSQGPRGGQPQHF
21	TRBV11-1	TRBJ2-5	TRBD2	few	TGTGCCAGCAGCTCTGCAGACAGACTTGGGACCACTAGCGGGAGGAAAGAGACCCAGTACTTC	CASSSADRLGTTSGRKETQYF
14	TRBV3-1	TRBJ2-1	NA	NA	TGTGCCAGCAGCTCCCGGGACTCCTTAAATGAGCAGTTCTTC	CASSSRDSLNEQFF
15	TRBV14	TRBJ2-7	NA	NA	TGTGCCAGCAGCCCGTTGGAGCGAGCCTTAGTAGAGCAGTACTTC	CASSPLERALVEQYF
13	TRBV20-1	TRBJ2-7	NA	few	TGCAGTGCTACGGGAGACACGACCTACGAGCAGTACTTC	CSATGDTTYEQYF
15	TRBV12-3/TRBV12-4	TRBJ2-2	TRBD1	few	TGTGCCAGCAGGCCCGGGACAGGGGGCAGCGGGGAGCTGTTTTTT	CASRPGTGGSGELFF
13	TRBV29-1	TRBJ2-7	NA	NA	TGCAGCGTTAGGAGCGGTCAATCCTACGAGCAGTACTTC	CSVRSGQSYEQYF
13	TRBV7-9	TRBJ2-7	TRBD1	few	TGTGCCAGCAGCTTTGGACAGGGCGGGGAGCAGTACTTC	CASSFGQGGEQYF
13	TRBV5-1	TRBJ2-3	NA	few	TGCGCCAGCAGCTTGCTAGAAACAGATACGCAGTATTTT	CASSLLETDTQYF
16	TRBV4-3	TRBJ1-6	NA	NA	TGCGCCAGCAGCCAACCAGTGCGGGAGAGGAGTTCACCCCTCCACTTT	CASSQPVRERSSPLHF
11	TRBV24-1	TRBJ2-5	NA	NA	TGTGCCACTCACTTGGGGGAGACCCAGTACTTC	CATHLGETQYF
14	TRBV4-3	TRBJ2-3	NA	NA	TGCGCCAGCAGCCAGAGCGGTGGTGGAGATACGCAGTATTTT	CASSQSGGGDTQYF
15	TRBV5-1	TRBJ2-5	NA	NA	TGCGCCAGCGGTGGCGTCACCACCCCCCGAGAGACCCAGTACTTC	CASGGVTTPRETQYF
18	TRBV10-3	TRBJ2-1	TRBD2	few	TGTGCCATCAGTGAGTCCTGGACTAGCGGGGGCTCCTACAATGAGCAGTTCTTC	CAISESWTSGGSYNEQFF
18	TRBV4-2	TRBJ2-5	TRBD2	few	TGTGCCAGCAGCCAAGATGAGACGGCTAGCGGGGGCCAAGAGACCCAGTACTTC	CASSQDETASGGQETQYF
15	TRBV5-1	TRBJ2-1	TRBD2	few	TGCGCCAGCAGCATAATTCCGGGACTAGGCAATGAGCAGTTCTTC	CASSIIPGLGNEQFF
13	TRBV7-2	TRBJ2-7	TRBD1	few	TGTGCCAGCAGTCACGGACAGGGCTACGAGCAGTACTTC	CASSHGQGYEQYF
13	TRBV20-1	TRBJ2-7	NA	NA	TGCAGTGCTAGAGGCCCCAGCTCCTACGAGCAGTACTTC	CSARGPSSYEQYF
13	TRBV12-3/TRBV12-4	TRBJ1-2	NA	NA	TGTGCCAGCAGTTTTAGGGTGGCGCGGGGCTACACCTTC	CASSFRVARGYTF
14	TRBV12-3/TRBV12-4	TRBJ2-7	TRBD2	NA	TGTGCCAGCGGAGCCGGGACTAGTGTTTACGAGCAGTACTTC	CASGAGTSVYEQYF
11	TRBV27	TRBJ2-7	NA	NA	TGTGCCATCTCGCGGGGCAACGAGCAGTACTTC	CAISRGNEQYF
14	TRBV4-3	TRBJ2-7	TRBD2	few	TGCGCCAGCAGCCCGGCTAGCGGCGACTACGAGCAGTACTTC	CASSPASGDYEQYF
13	TRBV21-1	TRBJ2-5	NA	few	TGTGCCAGCAGCAAGGCCAGCCAAGAGACCCAGTACTTC	CASSKASQETQYF
16	TRBV7-3	TRBJ2-7	TRBD2	few	TGTGCCAGCAGCGTCGCCGGGACTAGCGCTACGTACGAGCAGTACTTC	CASSVAGTSATYEQYF
16	TRBV20-1	TRBJ2-7	TRBD1	few	TGCAGTGCTAGAGACCCCCGTGGGGACAGGTCCTACGAGCAGTACTTC	CSARDPRGDRSYEQYF
14	TRBV20-1	TRBJ2-7	NA	NA	TGCAGTGTCGCCCGGTACGAGAGCACCTACGAGCAGTACTTC	CSVARYESTYEQYF
16	TRBV10-3	TRBJ2-5	NA	few	TGTGCCATCAGTGAGTTTCTAGCTCACCGGGGAGAGACCCAGTACTTC	CAISEFLAHRGETQYF